This TCR beta chain emerged from a study of T cells in Graves' hyperthyroidism and ophthalmopathy. Germline CDR1 SEHNR, CDR2 FQNEAQ (reference sequence). Trimming at V came to 1 base and at J to 2 bases, leaving 1 base not matched to a gene. The CDR3 loop spans 15 amino acids. Researchers amplified the TCR beta CDR3 regions from RNA transcripts. Carried out on the TCR CDR3, a first-round RT-PCR used the HTBI primer set. TCRdb redid the calling of the multiplex PCR reads with MiXCR, one entry per CDR3 protein. The table has 500,000 to 750,000 distinct CDR3 sequences, around 14% seen once; the top ten hold roughly 7.1%. This clonotype was seen a handful of times.

The sequence was obtained from a woman aged 18-29 years with Graves' ophthalmopathy. V gene TRBV7-9 combines with J gene TRBJ1-4; 7 nucleotides align to TRBD1. The specimen sequenced was blood. In nucleotides, the CDR3 is TGTGCCAGCAGCTTAGGACAGGGTACTAATGAAAAACTGTTTTTT. Protein product: CASSLGQGTNEKLFF.